The T cell receptor beta chain under discussion was sequenced for a study of shared clonotypes between healthy human individuals. Whole-study findings and limits: On the whole, naive subsets had larger estimated richness than memory subsets had.

The naive CD8 fraction comprised CD45RO-negative cells positively selected for CCR7 and excluded terminally differentiated effector memory CD45RA+ cells. The CDR3 extends over 15 amino acids. V was pared by 9 bases and J by 4 bases, with 12 bases of the junction left unmatched. Germline-derived CDR1 and CDR2 are LNHDA and SQIVND (reference sequence). To note about this clone: Its target is not known.

The table came from immunoSEQ multiplex PCR; TCRdb's copy has only in-frame clones and leaves some out. The table includes millions of clones, approximately 94% detected once. The sequence was obtained from a man younger than 35 in good health. The sample was naive CD8+ T cells sorted from blood. The rearrangement joins TRBV19 to TRBJ1-5; 7 bases match TRBD1. The CDR3 bases are TGTGCCAGCCAATATCAGGGGGGAGGGAATCAGCCCCAGCATTTT. Its protein product is CASQYQGGGNQPQHF.